This T cell receptor beta chain was observed in a study of graft-versus-host responses after intestinal transplantation. Regarding this clone: Its cognate antigen is unknown.

The table came from immunoSEQ multiplex PCR; TCRdb's copy has only in-frame clones and leaves some out. The sample lists roughly 120,000 clones, approximately 95% occurring once. V lost 3 bases and J 0 bases, leaving 13 bases between the germline ends. The CDR3 runs 16 residues. Germline V gene sequence: CDR1 SGHDT, CDR2 YYEEEE. The chain joins TRBV5-6 to TRBJ1-3; D is possibly TRBD1 (6 bases). The sample was unstimulated CD4+ T cells sorted from spleen or lymph node cells, taken before intestinal transplant. This sequence originates from a human donor who received an intestinal transplant. The CDR3 here is CASSSGGRGSGNTIYF. In nucleotides, the CDR3 is TGTGCCAGCAGCTCGGGGGGCAGGGGCTCTGGAAACACCATATATTTT.